The clone carrying this T cell receptor beta chain was observed a single time. The data were obtained in a study of blood T cell repertoires in COVID-19. Ages ranged from 18 to 89 years, with residence in 24 US areas. Researchers sorted participants into cohorts using their self-reported clinical history. All recovered Cohort 3 donors got two negative PCRs, got clearance, or saw symptom resolution. In the original processing: Estimation of nucleated cell counts was performed using reference gene primer amplification. TCRdb's copy holds only in-frame clones and misses some; the assay was immunoSEQ multiplex PCR. V and J calls and clone size follow that table, whereas D and trimming were derived from the DNA. The data contain approximately 170,000 clones, less than 90% of them singletons. The sequence was collected from a woman aged 45-65 years who had recovered from COVID-19. The sequenced material came from PBMCs or T cells enriched from blood (not recorded which).

The CDR3 DNA reads TGTGCCAGCAGCTTGTGGCAGGTGTTAGCCAAAAACATTCAGTACTTC. Its protein is CASSLWQVLAKNIQYF. The rearrangement links TRBV5-6 to TRBJ2-4; D is uncertain. Germline loops: CDR1 SGHDT, CDR2 YYEEEE. V was cut by 1 base and J by 0 bases, with 11 bases left in between. This CDR3 spans 16 amino acids.